The T cell receptor beta chain described here comes from a study of blood T cell repertoires in COVID-19. Study details: The United States, Italy and Spain were the sources of the acute and convalescent COVID-19 samples. PBMCs, B-cell-depleted T cells, or T cells were the source of the cDNA or gDNA that made up the material.

Profiled with immunoSEQ multiplex PCR; TCRdb holds only in-frame clones, not every one. Counted here are about 300,000 clones, 80% to 90% occurring once; the ten biggest clones make up under 7.5%. This clone was found once. The material sequenced was peripheral blood. This clonotype was sampled from a young man who had recovered from COVID-19.

The CDR3 reads CASSQEVPGPNEQFF. The CDR3 bases are TGTGCCAGCAGCCAAGAAGTCCCAGGGCCCAATGAGCAGTTCTTC. V usage is TRBV4-2 and J usage is TRBJ2-1; D might be TRBD1 (5 bases). The CDR3 is 15 residues long. V lost 0 bases and J 6 bases, leaving 12 bases between the germline ends. In germline, CDR1 is LGHNA, CDR2 YNFKEQ.